The 21 T cell receptor beta chains below were found in one sample sequenced in a study of blood T cells in healthy people across ages. Combining a sample-barcoded 5' primer with a J-beta primer mix, a second PCR ran for about 7 to 12 cycles. TCRdb re-derived calls from the 5' RACE reads in MiXCR, one entry per CDR3 protein. There are hundreds of thousands of distinct CDR3 sequences in the sample; around 45% occur only once, and roughly a third lies in the top ten. The sample comprised blood. Source of these receptors: a woman aged 55-70 years in good health.

The CDR3 loop is CASTTQIWGTDTQYF. The CDR3 DNA reads as TGTGCCAGCACCACCCAGATCTGGGGCACAGATACGCAGTATTTT. The chain is built from TRBV12-3 or TRBV12-4 and TRBJ2-3, with D uncertain. Trimming cost V 7 bases and J 1 base, with 15 bases left between them. This CDR3 contains 15 residues.

This clonotype was detected a few times. CDR3 loop: CSAPGTESYNEQFF. The CDR3, as DNA: TGCAGTGCTCCCGGGACAGAGAGTTACAATGAGCAGTTCTTC. This rearrangement joins TRBV20-1 to TRBJ2-1, with 7 bases matching TRBD1. CDR3 length: 14 residues. V shed 5 bases and J 4 bases; nucleotides not matched to a gene: 8. Germline loops: CDR1 DFQATT, CDR2 SNEGSKA (reference sequence).

V and J are TRBV20-1 and TRBJ2-5; TRBD2 matches at 8 bases. Losses at the gene ends were 5 bases for V and 3 bases for J; bases not matched to a gene: 8. This CDR3 contains 14 residues. Germline V CDR1 and CDR2: DFQATT, SNEGSKA (reference sequence). The CDR3 loop is CSAPAGTREETQYF. As DNA, the CDR3 is TGCAGTGCTCCGGCCGGGACTAGAGAAGAGACCCAGTACTTC.

The CDR3 DNA is TGCGCCAGCAGCCAAGATCGTTGGGAGGATCAGCCCCAGCATTTT. Translated, it gives CASSQDRWEDQPQHF. The J gene is TRBJ1-5, the V gene TRBV4-3; D call uncertain. Germline assignment: CDR1 LGHNA and CDR2 YSLEER. V lost 0 bases, J lost 5 bases, and 11 bases lay in between. This CDR3 region has 15 residues.

This clonotype was found a few times. The chain uses TRBV5-1 and TRBJ2-1; D is possibly TRBD2 (6 bases). Trimming stripped 0 bases from V and 9 bases from J, with 22 bases between. Germline CDR1 is SGHRS and CDR2 is YFSETQ. The CDR3 runs to 17 residues. The CDR3 DNA reads TGCGCCAGCAGCTTGGAACCGGGGACTGCCATCAACAGTGAGCAGTTCTTC. Protein: CASSLEPGTAINSEQFF.

The rearrangement uses TRBV20-1 and TRBJ2-1, with TRBD2 identical over 14 bases. The CDR3 consists of 14 residues. V lost 4 bases and J lost 6; bases outside the gene matches: 2. Germline V CDR1 and CDR2: DFQATT, SNEGSKA (reference sequence). The CDR3 region is CSATGTSGSNEQFF. The CDR3 DNA follows: TGCAGTGCTACCGGGACTAGCGGGAGCAATGAGCAGTTCTTC.

V usage is TRBV4-3 and J usage is TRBJ2-7, with TRBD2 as a possible D gene (5 bases). The CDR3 is 15 residues long. Trimming took off 0 bases at V and 4 bases at J, with 13 bases between the two ends. Germline values: CDR1 LGHNA, CDR2 YSLEER. The DNA for the CDR3 is TGCGCCAGCAGCCAAGATCACGGGGTGCGATACGAGCAGTACTTC. It encodes CASSQDHGVRYEQYF.

V gene TRBV20-1 combines with J gene TRBJ2-5; 9 bases are a match to TRBD2. Germline V gene lookup returns CDR1 DFQATT and CDR2 SNEGSKA (reference sequence). CDR3 length: 15 amino acids. V shed 5 bases, J shed 1 base, and the junction held 8 bases outside the gene matches. This CDR3 is CSADAGAGGQETQYF. The CDR3 bases are TGCAGTGCTGACGCGGGAGCGGGAGGCCAAGAGACCCAGTACTTC.

V and J are TRBV2 and TRBJ1-5, with D possibly being TRBD1 (6 bases). Germline CDR1 SNHLY, CDR2 FYNNEI. The CDR3 is 15 residues long. The V end was cut by 4 bases, the J end by 3 bases, with 13 bases between. As DNA, the CDR3 is TGTGCCAGCAGTGTGGGCAGGGGCCCCAATCAGCCCCAGCATTTT. Encoded protein: CASSVGRGPNQPQHF. Variable domain in full (rest from reference TRBV2 and TRBJ1-5): EPEVTQTPSHQVTQMGQEVILRCVPISNHLYFYWYRQILGQKVEFLVSFYNNEISEKSEIFDDQFSVERPDGSNFTLKIRSTKLEDSAMYFCASSVGRGPNQPQHFGDGTRLSIL.

This clonotype has a count of ten or more. The chain is built from TRBV7-2 and TRBJ2-7, with TRBD1 matching 9 bases. Germline V lookup: CDR1 SGHTA, CDR2 FQGNSA. Trimming took 7 bases from V and 0 from J; bases not matched to a gene: 4. This CDR3 spans 14 amino acids. In nucleotides, the CDR3 is TGTGCCAGCAAGGGACAGGGCCCCTCCTACGAGCAGTACTTC. Protein: CASKGQGPSYEQYF.

This clonotype appeared a few times. One junction end does not reproduce the germline sequence, and a read error may be involved. This sequence joins TRBV7-3 and TRBJ2-3, with D perhaps TRBD2 (6 bases). The CDR3 loop spans 15 amino acids. CDR1 and CDR2 from the germline V gene are SGHTA and FQGTGA. CDR3 sequence (DNA): TGTGCCAGTAGCTTAACCGGGACTAGCACAGATACGCAGTATTTT. Its translation is CASSLTGTSTDTQYF.

This clonotype came up once. The genes are TRBV7-9 and TRBJ2-3, with TRBD1 as a possible D gene (6 bases). The CDR3 extends over 16 amino acids. CDR1 is SEHNR, CDR2 FQNEAQ, per germline (reference sequence). With 1 base removed from V and 3 bases from J, the gap between germline ends came to 14 bases. CDR3 DNA: TGTGCCAGCAGCTTAGGGTGGGAGAGGGGGACAGATACGCAGTATTTT. Its translation: CASSLGWERGTDTQYF.

The V call is TRBV12-3 or TRBV12-4, the J call TRBJ1-5, with 7 bases fitting TRBD1. This CDR3 is built from 14 residues. The V and J ends lost 7 bases and 5 bases, in that order; junction bases with no gene match: 8. CDR3 loop: CASNEDREDQPQHF. As DNA, the CDR3 is TGTGCCAGCAACGAAGACAGGGAGGATCAGCCCCAGCATTTT.

The chain couples TRBV4-1 to TRBJ1-2; possible D gene TRBD1, 6 bases. Germline CDR1 MGHRA, CDR2 YSYEKL. The CDR3 runs 14 residues. V was clipped by 6 bases and J by 6 bases, with 17 bases between them. The CDR3 sequence: CASRGHRILDGYTF. The DNA for the CDR3 is TGCGCCAGCAGGGGACACAGGATTTTGGATGGCTACACCTTC.

The genes are TRBV12-3 or TRBV12-4 and TRBJ2-6; D gene ambiguous. V lost 6 bases, J lost 0 bases, and 3 bases lay in between. This CDR3 spans 13 amino acids. The CDR3 nucleotides are TGTGCCAGCAGGATCTCTGGGGCCAACGTCCTGACTTTC. Amino acid sequence: CASRISGANVLTF.

CDR3 sequence reads: CASSQDTAGTDNYGYTF. CDR3 coding DNA: TGCGCCAGCAGCCAAGATACCGCCGGGACAGACAACTATGGCTACACCTTC. The chain combines TRBV4-1 with TRBJ1-2; 7 nucleotides agree with TRBD1. With 0 bases clipped from V and 2 bases from J, the junction kept 9 bases outside the gene matches. Germline CDR1 MGHRA, CDR2 YSYEKL. CDR3 length: 17 residues.

The chain recombines TRBV6-2 or TRBV6-3 with TRBJ1-5; tentative D call: TRBD1 (6 bases). From germline, CDR1 is MNHEY and CDR2 SVGEGT. This CDR3 is 14 amino acids long. V was pared by 5 bases and J by 3 bases, with 11 bases between. The CDR3 spells CASSEDRNNQPQHF. The CDR3 DNA sequence: TGTGCCAGCAGTGAAGACAGGAACAATCAGCCCCAGCATTTT.

In this sample, this clonotype turned up a few times. This sequence joins TRBV5-1 and TRBJ2-5; D possibly corresponds to TRBD1 (6 bases). V lost 4 bases and J 3 bases, leaving 16 bases between the germline ends. Germline values: CDR1 SGHRS, CDR2 YFSETQ. This CDR3 region has 15 residues. In DNA form, the CDR3 reads TGCGCCAGCAGCCGTACAGGGTCCCTAGAAGAGACCCAGTACTTC. Translation gives CASSRTGSLEETQYF.

Note on this clonotype: At one of its ends the junction is not consistent with the germline gene, which may arise from a read error. The genes are TRBV10-3 and TRBJ1-2; D is perhaps TRBD1 (5 bases). Germline V lookup: CDR1 ENHRY, CDR2 SYGVKD. The CDR3 runs to 14 residues. The chain's CDR3 is CAISDDGRGYGCTF. CDR3 coding DNA: TGTGCCATCAGTGATGACGGGAGGGGCTATGGCTGCACCTTC.

This clonotype was observed a few times. This chain uses TRBV20-1 with TRBJ1-4, with TRBD1 matching over 7 bases. Per the germline V gene, CDR1 is DFQATT and CDR2 is SNEGSKA (reference sequence). CDR3 length: 14 residues. V shed 5 bases, J shed 0 bases, and the junction held 3 bases outside the gene matches. DNA for the CDR3: TGCAGTGCTTCCGACAGGGCAACTAATGAAAAACTGTTTTTT. Protein product: CSASDRATNEKLFF.

The sample holds a few counts of this clonotype. The chain employs TRBV20-1 and TRBJ2-1; 12 bases agree with TRBD2. There are 16 residues in the CDR3. With 5 bases clipped from V and 4 bases from J, the junction kept 9 bases outside the gene matches. Germline V gives CDR1 DFQATT, CDR2 SNEGSKA (reference sequence). Here the CDR3 DNA reads TGCAGTGCTGGGGGACTAGCGGGCCCCCCATACAATGAGCAGTTCTTC. Amino acid sequence: CSAGGLAGPPYNEQFF.